These 13 T cell receptor beta chains share one sample of origin, sequenced in a study of cytomegalovirus exposure and HLA in healthy donors. The method was immunoSEQ multiplex PCR; TCRdb's version includes in-frame clones alone and lacks a portion of them. The sample lists tens of thousands of clones, 85% to 95% occurring once. Material for sequencing was PBMCs. These receptors all come from a man aged 18 to 35 in good health and CMV-seronegative.

The chain recombines TRBV19 with TRBJ2-7; 7 bases map to TRBD2. The V gene's germline CDR1 is LNHDA and CDR2 SQIVND (reference sequence). J lost 2 bases, V lost 3 bases, and 13 bases had no gene match. The CDR3 runs 17 residues. The chain's CDR3 is CASSMGSFGGEAYEQYF. In DNA form, the CDR3 reads TGTGCCAGTAGTATGGGTAGTTTTGGGGGGGAAGCCTACGAGCAGTACTTC.

V usage is TRBV5-1 and J usage is TRBJ2-3, with a possible D match to TRBD2 (6 bases). Per the germline V gene, CDR1 is SGHRS and CDR2 is YFSETQ. V dropped 4 bases and J dropped 1 base, with 10 bases sitting between them. The CDR3 extends over 14 amino acids. CDR3 loop: CASSVVAGTDTQYF. The CDR3 DNA reads TGCGCCAGCAGCGTGGTAGCGGGCACAGATACGCAGTATTTT.

CDR3 bases: TGCGCCAGCAGCCCCGGGGACAGGGGGCCAGCCTACGAGCAGTACTTC. It yields the protein CASSPGDRGPAYEQYF. V is TRBV5-1 and J is TRBJ2-7; 12 bases line up with TRBD1. Looked up from germline, CDR1 is SGHRS and CDR2 is YFSETQ. V lost 4 bases and J lost 2; bases outside the gene matches: 7. This CDR3 region has 16 residues.

The V and J genes are TRBV5-6 and TRBJ2-1; D gene ambiguous. The CDR3 sequence is 11 residues long. V lost 0 bases and J 8 bases, leaving 3 bases between the germline ends. Per the germline V gene, CDR1 is SGHDT and CDR2 is YYEEEE. The CDR3, as DNA: TGTGCCAGCAGCTTGGCCGATGAGCAGTTCTTC. Its protein is CASSLADEQFF.

The chain joins TRBV30 to TRBJ1-2; D uncertain. Germline CDR1 and CDR2: GTSNPN and SVGIG (reference sequence). Trimming left V 2 bases short and J 2 bases short, with 9 bases between. The CDR3 sequence is 13 residues long. CDR3 nucleotide sequence: TGTGCCTGGAGTTCGGTCCTCAACTATGGCTACACCTTC. It codes for CAWSSVLNYGYTF.

This chain joins TRBV11-2 and TRBJ2-7; 7 bases match TRBD2. Germline V gene lookup returns CDR1 SGHAT and CDR2 FQNNGV. V was clipped by 0 bases and J by 4 bases; unmatched bases: 15. The CDR3 has 18 amino acids. Here the CDR3 reads CASSLDSRRGLRGYEQYF. The CDR3 nucleotides read TGTGCCAGCAGCTTAGACTCCAGGCGGGGACTAAGAGGGTACGAGCAGTACTTC.

The chain is built from TRBV6-1 and TRBJ1-2; D is perhaps TRBD1 (6 bases). The V end was cut by 7 bases, the J end by 5 bases, with 20 bases between. Germline values: CDR1 MNHNS, CDR2 SASEGT. CDR3 length equals 15 residues. In nucleotides, the CDR3 is TGTGCCAGCACCGAAGGGCAGGGGCCAGTATATGGCTACACCTTC. Protein product: CASTEGQGPVYGYTF.

The rearrangement links TRBV6-4 to TRBJ2-3; 7 bases are shared with TRBD2. CDR1 and CDR2 from the germline V gene are MRHNA and SNTAGT. CDR3 length equals 13 residues. Losses at the gene ends were 5 bases for V and 6 bases for J; bases not matched to a gene: 5. The CDR3 nucleotides are TGTGCCAGCAGTCACGAAGCGGGGGATACGCAGTATTTT. As protein: CASSHEAGDTQYF.

The J gene is TRBJ1-2, the V gene TRBV5-6, with TRBD1 as a possible D gene (6 bases). The length of the CDR3 is 17 residues. Germline V gives CDR1 SGHDT, CDR2 YYEEEE. V was cut by 0 bases and J by 4 bases, with 19 bases left in between. The CDR3: CASSLGHLRGTSYGYTF. The DNA for the CDR3 is TGTGCCAGCAGCTTGGGCCACCTCAGGGGCACTAGCTATGGCTACACCTTC. The entire variable domain, with the rest obtained from reference TRBV5-6 and TRBJ1-2, is as follows: DAGVTQSPTHLIKTRGQQVTLRCSPKSGHDTVSWYQQALGQGPQFIFQYYEEEERQRGNFPDRFSGHQFPNYSSELNVNALLLGDSALYLCASSLGHLRGTSYGYTFGSGTRLTVV.

V is TRBV5-5 and J is TRBJ1-1; 7 nucleotides align to TRBD1. CDR1 is SGHKS, CDR2 YYEKEE, per germline (reference sequence). The V segment lost 5 bases and the J segment 5 bases; nucleotides outside the gene matches: 9. CDR3 length: 14 amino acids. The CDR3, as DNA: TGTGCCAGCAGACCCTCAGGGGGATGGACTGAAGCTTTCTTT. As protein: CASRPSGGWTEAFF. The entire variable domain, with the rest obtained from reference TRBV5-5 and TRBJ1-1, is as follows: DAGVTQSPTHLIKTRGQQVTLRCSPISGHKSVSWYQQVLGQGPQFIFQYYEKEERGRGNFPDRFSARQFPNYSSELNVNALLLGDSALYLCASRPSGGWTEAFFGQGTRLTVV.

The rearrangement uses TRBV5-1 and TRBJ2-6; D is unresolved. The CDR3 contains 15 residues. The germline V and J ends were trimmed by 2 bases and 4 bases, with 10 bases remaining between them. Germline-derived CDR1 and CDR2 are SGHRS and YFSETQ. DNA for the CDR3: TGCGCCAGCAGCTTTCCGCGTACCGGGGCCAACGTCCTGACTTTC. Amino acids: CASSFPRTGANVLTF.

This clone was recorded only once. J is TRBJ2-3 and V is TRBV2; no clear D. The V gene's germline CDR1 is SNHLY and CDR2 FYNNEI. This CDR3 is built from 15 residues. V was trimmed by 7 bases and J by 4 bases, leaving 18 bases between them. This chain's CDR3 is CASNMYGRIPDTQYF. CDR3 DNA: TGTGCCAGCAATATGTATGGTAGAATCCCAGATACGCAGTATTTT.

The chain carries TRBV14 and TRBJ2-1, with D unresolved. The CDR3 loop spans 14 amino acids. V was clipped by 0 bases and J by 4 bases, with 7 bases between them. The germline gives CDR1 SGHDN, CDR2 FVKESK. The CDR3 DNA reads as TGTGCCAGCAGCCAAGAGTTCGGGTACAATGAGCAGTTCTTC. Protein sequence: CASSQEFGYNEQFF.